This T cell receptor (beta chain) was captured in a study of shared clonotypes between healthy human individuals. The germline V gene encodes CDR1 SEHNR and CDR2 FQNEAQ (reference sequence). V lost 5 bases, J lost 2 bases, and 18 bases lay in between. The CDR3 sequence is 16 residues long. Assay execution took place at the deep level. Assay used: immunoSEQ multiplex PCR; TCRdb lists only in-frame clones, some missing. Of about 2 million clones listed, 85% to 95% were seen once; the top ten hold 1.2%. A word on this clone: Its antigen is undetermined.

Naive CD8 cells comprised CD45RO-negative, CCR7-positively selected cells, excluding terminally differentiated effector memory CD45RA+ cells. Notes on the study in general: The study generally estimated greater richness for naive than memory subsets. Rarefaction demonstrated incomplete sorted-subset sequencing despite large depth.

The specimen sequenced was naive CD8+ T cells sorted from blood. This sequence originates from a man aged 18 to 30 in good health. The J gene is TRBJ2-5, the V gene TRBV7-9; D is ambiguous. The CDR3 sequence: CASSLRVWASQETQYF. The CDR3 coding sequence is TGTGCCAGCAGCCTTAGGGTTTGGGCATCACAAGAGACCCAGTACTTC.